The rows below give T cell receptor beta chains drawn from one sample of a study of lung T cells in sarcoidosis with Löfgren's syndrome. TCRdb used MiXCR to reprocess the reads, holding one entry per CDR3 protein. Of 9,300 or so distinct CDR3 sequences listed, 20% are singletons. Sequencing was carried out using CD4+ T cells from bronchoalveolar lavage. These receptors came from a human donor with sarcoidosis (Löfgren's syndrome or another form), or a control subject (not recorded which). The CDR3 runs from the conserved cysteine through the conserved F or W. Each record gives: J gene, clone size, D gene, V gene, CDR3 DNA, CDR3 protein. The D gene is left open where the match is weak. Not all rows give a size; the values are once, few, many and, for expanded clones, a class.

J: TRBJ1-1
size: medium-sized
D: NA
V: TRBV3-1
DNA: TGTGCCAGCAGCCAAGAGGGACACACTGAAGCTTTCTTT
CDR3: CASSQEGHTEAFF

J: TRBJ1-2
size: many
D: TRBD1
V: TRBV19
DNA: TGTGCCAGTACGACAGGGAACTATGGCTACACCTTC
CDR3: CASTTGNYGYTF

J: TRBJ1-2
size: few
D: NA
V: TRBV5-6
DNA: TGTGCCAGCGAAAGGGGTCTCGACTATGGCTACACCTTC
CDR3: CASERGLDYGYTF

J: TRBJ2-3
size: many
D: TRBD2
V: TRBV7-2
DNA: TGTGCCAGCAGCCCATGGGGTAGCGGGGGGGCGGGCGATACGCAGTATTTT
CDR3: CASSPWGSGGAGDTQYF

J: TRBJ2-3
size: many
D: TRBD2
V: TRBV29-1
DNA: TGCAGCGTTGAAGGCCTAGCGGGGGGCCGGGGAGATACGCAGTATTTT
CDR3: CSVEGLAGGRGDTQYF

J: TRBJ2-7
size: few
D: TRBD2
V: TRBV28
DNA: TGTGCCAGCAGCACACCCTCGGGGAGGGTCTACGAGCAGTACTTC
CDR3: CASSTPSGRVYEQYF

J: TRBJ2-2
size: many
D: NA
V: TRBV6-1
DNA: TGTGCCAGCAGTCCGCGGGATGACACCGGGGAGCTGTTTTTT
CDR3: CASSPRDDTGELFF

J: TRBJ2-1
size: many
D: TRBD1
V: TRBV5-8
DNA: TGTGCCAGCAGCTCCTTCTCCGGGACAGGGGTCAATGAGCAGTTCTTC
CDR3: CASSSFSGTGVNEQFF

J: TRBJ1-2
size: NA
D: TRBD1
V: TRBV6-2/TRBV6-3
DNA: TGTGCCAGCATGAGGCAGGGGGAGATAGTTAACTATGGCTACACCTTC
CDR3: CASMRQGEIVNYGYTF

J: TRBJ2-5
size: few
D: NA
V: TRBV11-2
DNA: TGTGCCAGCGCCCCCCACTTGTTATTAGCGGAAAAGACCCAGTACTTC
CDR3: CASAPHLLLAEKTQYF

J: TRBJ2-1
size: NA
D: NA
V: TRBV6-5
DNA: TGTGCCAGCAGTTACTTCAAGGGCCTTTTCTACAATGAGCAGTTCTTC
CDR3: CASSYFKGLFYNEQFF

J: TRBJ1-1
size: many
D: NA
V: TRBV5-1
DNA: TGCGCCAGCAGCTTGCGGATAAACACTGAAGCTTTCTTT
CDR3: CASSLRINTEAFF

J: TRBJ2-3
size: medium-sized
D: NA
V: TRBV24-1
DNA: TGTGCCACCAGTGATTACGGGTTTCGCCCAGATACGCAGTATTTT
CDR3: CATSDYGFRPDTQYF